These T cell receptor beta chains were read from a single sample in a study of T cells in Graves' hyperthyroidism and ophthalmopathy. MiXCR was run by TCRdb on the multiplex PCR reads, yielding one entry per CDR3 protein. The sample carries approximately 370,000 distinct CDR3 sequences, about 16% recorded once. Sequencing was done on a sample of blood. Receptor source: a woman aged 25 to 39 with Graves' hyperthyroidism. The CDR3 runs from the conserved cysteine through the conserved F or W. A D gene is named only where the DNA matches it firmly. Clone size appears in some rows only: once, few, many, or a class for an expanded clone.

abundance: few; d_gene: TRBD1; v_gene: TRBV28; j_gene: TRBJ1-5; CDR3nt: TGTGCCAGCAGTTTATCAGGGGGCGGGCAGCCCCAGCATTTT; CDR3aa: CASSLSGGGQPQHF
abundance: many; d_gene: -; v_gene: TRBV3-1; j_gene: TRBJ1-2; CDR3nt: TGTGCCAGCAGCCCCGATGTTTACTATGGCTACACCTTC; CDR3aa: CASSPDVYYGYTF
abundance: few; d_gene: -; v_gene: TRBV18; j_gene: TRBJ2-2; CDR3nt: TGTGCCAGCTCACCGAAAACAGGGCACACCGGGGAGCTGTTTTTT; CDR3aa: CASSPKTGHTGELFF
abundance: many; d_gene: -; v_gene: TRBV2; j_gene: TRBJ2-2; CDR3nt: TGTGCCGGCCTTGCGAGGGTAGGCACCGGGGAGCTGTTTTTT; CDR3aa: CAGLARVGTGELFF
abundance: many; d_gene: -; v_gene: TRBV28; j_gene: TRBJ2-2; CDR3nt: TGTGCCAGCAGGCTCCCAGGGCTCGGCACCGGGGAGCTGTTTTTT; CDR3aa: CASRLPGLGTGELFF
abundance: many; d_gene: -; v_gene: TRBV27; j_gene: TRBJ2-5; CDR3nt: TGTGCCAGCAGCCAAGATCTATTGGGGACCCAGTACTTC; CDR3aa: CASSQDLLGTQYF
abundance: many; d_gene: -; v_gene: TRBV30; j_gene: TRBJ2-1; CDR3nt: TGTGCCTGGAGTGTTCCGTACAATGAGCAGTTCTTC; CDR3aa: CAWSVPYNEQFF
abundance: -; d_gene: TRBD1; v_gene: TRBV5-7; j_gene: TRBJ1-2; CDR3nt: TGTGCCAGCAGCTTGACCGGGACAGCCGATTATGGCTACACCTTC; CDR3aa: CASSLTGTADYGYTF
abundance: few; d_gene: -; v_gene: TRBV6-1; j_gene: TRBJ1-5; CDR3nt: TGTGCCAGCACCGAGCGAAGGGTTCAGCCCCAGCATTTT; CDR3aa: CASTERRVQPQHF
abundance: -; d_gene: -; v_gene: TRBV11-2; j_gene: TRBJ2-3; CDR3nt: TGTGCCAGCAGCTTAGCTCTCTTAGATACGCAGTATTTT; CDR3aa: CASSLALLDTQYF
abundance: -; d_gene: -; v_gene: TRBV27; j_gene: TRBJ1-1; CDR3nt: TGTGCCAGCAGTTTTTTGCGACCGAACACTGAAGCTTTCTTT; CDR3aa: CASSFLRPNTEAFF
abundance: many; d_gene: -; v_gene: TRBV3-1; j_gene: TRBJ2-3; CDR3nt: TGTGCCAGCAGCCAACGAGCGGCAGAAGATACGCAGTATTTT; CDR3aa: CASSQRAAEDTQYF
abundance: few; d_gene: TRBD2; v_gene: TRBV5-1; j_gene: TRBJ2-3; CDR3nt: TGCGCCAGCAGCTTGGCAGGGAGGGCCACAGATACGCAGTATTTT; CDR3aa: CASSLAGRATDTQYF
abundance: few; d_gene: TRBD2; v_gene: TRBV29-1; j_gene: TRBJ2-7; CDR3nt: TGCAGCGTTGGGGGACTAGCGGGCCAGACCTCCTACGAGCAGTACTTC; CDR3aa: CSVGGLAGQTSYEQYF
abundance: -; d_gene: TRBD2; v_gene: TRBV2; j_gene: TRBJ2-2; CDR3nt: TGTGCCAGCAGTGAACCCCTGCTGGGTAGCGGGACTAACACCGGGGAGCTGTTTTTT; CDR3aa: CASSEPLLGSGTNTGELFF
abundance: few; d_gene: -; v_gene: TRBV24-1; j_gene: TRBJ2-3; CDR3nt: TGTGCCACCAGTGATCCAACTGGCGGTGCAGATACGCAGTATTTT; CDR3aa: CATSDPTGGADTQYF
abundance: -; d_gene: -; v_gene: TRBV20-1; j_gene: TRBJ1-2; CDR3nt: TGCAGTGCTAGTGCTAGGGTTATGGTCTATGGCTACACCTTC; CDR3aa: CSASARVMVYGYTF
abundance: many; d_gene: TRBD2; v_gene: TRBV11-2; j_gene: TRBJ2-7; CDR3nt: TGTGCCAGCAGCCCGGCCGGGAGGAGAGGCGAGCAGTACTTC; CDR3aa: CASSPAGRRGEQYF